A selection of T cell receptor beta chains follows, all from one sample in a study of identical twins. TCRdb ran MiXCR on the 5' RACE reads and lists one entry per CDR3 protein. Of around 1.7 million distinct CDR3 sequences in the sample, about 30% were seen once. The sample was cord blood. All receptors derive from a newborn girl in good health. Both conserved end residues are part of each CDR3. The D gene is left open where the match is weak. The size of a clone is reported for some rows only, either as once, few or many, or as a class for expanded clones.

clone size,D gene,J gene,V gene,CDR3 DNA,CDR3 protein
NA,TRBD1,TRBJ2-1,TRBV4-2,TGTGCCAGCAGCCAAGAAGGGGGCGCCCCTTACAATGAGCAGTTCTTC,CASSQEGGAPYNEQFF
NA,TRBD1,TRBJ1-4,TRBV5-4,TGTGCCAGCAGCTATAAGACAGGGGCGACTAATGAAAAACTGTTTTTT,CASSYKTGATNEKLFF
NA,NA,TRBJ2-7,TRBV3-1,TGTGCCAGCAGCCCCTACGGGGCCGGAGCTTTCTACGAGCAGTACTTC,CASSPYGAGAFYEQYF
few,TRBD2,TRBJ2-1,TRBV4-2,TGTGCCAGCAGCCAAGTTTGGGGACTACTAGGCAAGCAAGAGACCCAGTTCTTC,CASSQVWGLLGKQETQFF
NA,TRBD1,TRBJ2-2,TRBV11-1,TGTGCCAGCAGCTCCTGGACAGGGATGACGAACACCGGGGAGCTGTTTTTT,CASSSWTGMTNTGELFF
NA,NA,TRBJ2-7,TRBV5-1,TGCGCCAGCAGCTGGGCCCGTCGGGACGAGCAGTACTTC,CASSWARRDEQYF
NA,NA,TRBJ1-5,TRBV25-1,TGTGCCGGCAGTGAATCCCTTAGCAATCAGCCCCAGCATTTT,CAGSESLSNQPQHF
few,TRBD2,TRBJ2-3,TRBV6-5,TGTGCCAGCAGTTACCGCGGGGGAAGCACAGATACGCAGTATTTT,CASSYRGGSTDTQYF
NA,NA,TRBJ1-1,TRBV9,TGTGCCAGCAGCGTAGGGCCAGGCCGTTCGACGAACACTGAAGCTTTCTTT,CASSVGPGRSTNTEAFF
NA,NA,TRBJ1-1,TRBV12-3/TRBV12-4,TGTGCCAGCAGTTTCTGGGGCAATCGGGACACTGAAGCTTTCTTT,CASSFWGNRDTEAFF